Listed below are T cell receptor beta chains from one sample, sequenced in a study of vaccination and CD4 T cells after COVID-19. No antigen is known for these receptors. TCRdb re-analysed the PCR reads in MiXCR, keeping a single row per CDR3 protein. The table has over 7,000 distinct CDR3 sequences, 48% seen once; the top ten hold roughly 8.1%. The sequenced material came from CD4+ T cells from blood, cultured in vitro. The source is a human donor who had recovered from COVID-19. Both conserved end residues are part of each CDR3. The D gene is left open where the match is weak. Some rows mark clone size as missing; the rest say once, few, many or name a class of expanded clone.

j_call: TRBJ1-1
v_call: TRBV28
clone_size: NA
d_call: NA
cdr3_nt: TGTGCCAGCTTAGGGGGGTGGGGTACTGAAGCTTTCTTT
cdr3_aa: CASLGGWGTEAFF

j_call: TRBJ1-6
v_call: TRBV19
clone_size: NA
d_call: NA
cdr3_nt: TGTGCCAGAAAACAATGGGGTATCTATAATTCACCCCTCCACTTT
cdr3_aa: CARKQWGIYNSPLHF

j_call: TRBJ1-5
v_call: TRBV19
clone_size: few
d_call: NA
cdr3_nt: TGTGCCAGTAGGATAGACCGACAAGGGGAAGGTCAGCCCCAGCATTTT
cdr3_aa: CASRIDRQGEGQPQHF

j_call: TRBJ2-3
v_call: TRBV20-1
clone_size: NA
d_call: TRBD2
cdr3_nt: TGCAGTGTCCTGCCGTGGGCGGGAGCGCTAGATACGCAGTATTTT
cdr3_aa: CSVLPWAGALDTQYF

j_call: TRBJ1-1
v_call: TRBV11-2
clone_size: NA
d_call: TRBD1
cdr3_nt: TGTGCCAGCAGCAAATCTGGGCTTCCGGGACAGGGGAACACTGAAGCTTTCTTT
cdr3_aa: CASSKSGLPGQGNTEAFF

j_call: TRBJ2-7
v_call: TRBV7-8
clone_size: once
d_call: NA
cdr3_nt: TGTGCCAGCAGCCCGCTCGCCTACGAGCAGTACTTC
cdr3_aa: CASSPLAYEQYF

j_call: TRBJ1-1
v_call: TRBV20-1
clone_size: few
d_call: TRBD1
cdr3_nt: TGCAGTGCGGCTTCGGACAGGGATGGAGGAGCTTTCTTT
cdr3_aa: CSAASDRDGGAFF

j_call: TRBJ2-5
v_call: TRBV6-1
clone_size: NA
d_call: TRBD2
cdr3_nt: TGTGCCAGCACACGGCGGGGGAGGGGCGAGACCCAGTACTTC
cdr3_aa: CASTRRGRGETQYF

j_call: TRBJ2-1
v_call: TRBV20-1
clone_size: NA
d_call: NA
cdr3_nt: TGCAGTGCTAGGAGCCACGTCCACAACAATGAGCAGTTCTTC
cdr3_aa: CSARSHVHNNEQFF

j_call: TRBJ1-2
v_call: TRBV20-1
clone_size: NA
d_call: NA
cdr3_nt: TGCAGTGCTAGAGTTGGGACAAGAGGCTACACCTTC
cdr3_aa: CSARVGTRGYTF

j_call: TRBJ2-5
v_call: TRBV6-1
clone_size: NA
d_call: NA
cdr3_nt: TGTGCCAGCAGAGGATCCCGGGGGTCGGAGACCCAGTACTTC
cdr3_aa: CASRGSRGSETQYF

j_call: TRBJ1-5
v_call: TRBV15
clone_size: NA
d_call: NA
cdr3_nt: TGTGCCACCAGCAGGGCCGGGACCAGCAATCAGCCCCAGCATTTT
cdr3_aa: CATSRAGTSNQPQHF

j_call: TRBJ1-1
v_call: TRBV2
clone_size: NA
d_call: NA
cdr3_nt: TGTGCCAGCAGTGAAGACGGACCGATGAACACTGAAGCTTTCTTT
cdr3_aa: CASSEDGPMNTEAFF

j_call: TRBJ2-3
v_call: TRBV5-1
clone_size: NA
d_call: TRBD1
cdr3_nt: TGCGCCAGCAGCTTGCAGGGGGCTAACGGCGATACGCAGTATTTT
cdr3_aa: CASSLQGANGDTQYF

j_call: TRBJ2-5
v_call: TRBV20-1
clone_size: few
d_call: NA
cdr3_nt: TGCAGTGCTCCACGGCTGGGGGCCCAACAAGAGACCCAGTACTTC
cdr3_aa: CSAPRLGAQQETQYF

j_call: TRBJ1-5
v_call: TRBV7-8
clone_size: NA
d_call: TRBD1
cdr3_nt: TGTGCCAGCAGCGGGTCCCGGGACAGGTTCAATCAGCCCCAGCATTTT
cdr3_aa: CASSGSRDRFNQPQHF

j_call: TRBJ2-3
v_call: TRBV7-2
clone_size: NA
d_call: NA
cdr3_nt: TGTGCCAGCAGCCCCGACAGGCCCCCAGATACGCAGTATTTT
cdr3_aa: CASSPDRPPDTQYF

j_call: TRBJ1-5
v_call: TRBV6-1
clone_size: NA
d_call: NA
cdr3_nt: TGTGCCAGCAGTAACCGGGCCAGCCGCAATCAGCCCCAGCATTTT
cdr3_aa: CASSNRASRNQPQHF

j_call: TRBJ1-2
v_call: TRBV21-1
clone_size: NA
d_call: NA
cdr3_nt: TGTGCCAGCAGCAAAGCGACAAGGGGGCCGTATGGCTACACCTTC
cdr3_aa: CASSKATRGPYGYTF

j_call: TRBJ2-3
v_call: TRBV24-1
clone_size: few
d_call: TRBD2
cdr3_nt: TGTGCCACATGGGACTACTCCACAGATACGCAGTATTTT
cdr3_aa: CATWDYSTDTQYF

j_call: TRBJ2-3
v_call: TRBV5-4
clone_size: NA
d_call: TRBD1
cdr3_nt: TGTGCCAGCAGCTTAAGCTACATCGTGGGACAGGACCTAGATACGCAGTATTTT
cdr3_aa: CASSLSYIVGQDLDTQYF

j_call: TRBJ1-6
v_call: TRBV6-1
clone_size: few
d_call: NA
cdr3_nt: TGTGCCAGCAGTCTCAATCGACCGGGGAGGGATTCACCCCTCCACTTT
cdr3_aa: CASSLNRPGRDSPLHF

j_call: TRBJ1-5
v_call: TRBV6-1
clone_size: NA
d_call: NA
cdr3_nt: TGTGCCAGCAAAAGGGGGGCTAGCAATCAGCCCCAGCATTTT
cdr3_aa: CASKRGASNQPQHF

j_call: TRBJ1-6
v_call: TRBV12-3/TRBV12-4
clone_size: NA
d_call: TRBD1
cdr3_nt: TGTGCCAGCAGCCGGACAGGGACTTATAATTCACCCCTCCACTTT
cdr3_aa: CASSRTGTYNSPLHF

j_call: TRBJ1-3
v_call: TRBV6-1
clone_size: few
d_call: TRBD1
cdr3_nt: TGTGCCAGCAGGAATGACAGGGGGCTGGGAAACACCATATATTTT
cdr3_aa: CASRNDRGLGNTIYF

j_call: TRBJ2-5
v_call: TRBV20-1
clone_size: few
d_call: NA
cdr3_nt: TGCAGTGCTGCGCACTCGGAGACCCAGTACTTC
cdr3_aa: CSAAHSETQYF

j_call: TRBJ1-1
v_call: TRBV11-2
clone_size: NA
d_call: NA
cdr3_nt: TGTGCCGAAGGCAGGCTGTTGGACACTGAAGCTTTCTTT
cdr3_aa: CAEGRLLDTEAFF

j_call: TRBJ2-2
v_call: TRBV6-4
clone_size: NA
d_call: TRBD2
cdr3_nt: TGTGCCAGCAGTGATACCCATAGCGGGAGGAACACCGGGGAGCTGTTTTTT
cdr3_aa: CASSDTHSGRNTGELFF

j_call: TRBJ2-7
v_call: TRBV10-3
clone_size: large
d_call: TRBD1
cdr3_nt: TGTGCCATCAGCGACAGGGGGCAAGACGAGCAGTACTTC
cdr3_aa: CAISDRGQDEQYF

j_call: TRBJ1-5
v_call: TRBV6-2/TRBV6-3
clone_size: few
d_call: NA
cdr3_nt: TGTGCCAGCAGAGATGGACCGACGAATCAGCCCCAGCATTTT
cdr3_aa: CASRDGPTNQPQHF

j_call: TRBJ2-1
v_call: TRBV7-2
clone_size: medium-sized
d_call: TRBD2
cdr3_nt: TGTGCCAGCAGGCAAGCCCGACAGCGGGGTGAGCAGTTCTTC
cdr3_aa: CASRQARQRGEQFF

j_call: TRBJ2-5
v_call: TRBV7-2
clone_size: NA
d_call: NA
cdr3_nt: TGTGCCAGCAGCTTCCCTCAAGAGACCCAGTACTTC
cdr3_aa: CASSFPQETQYF

j_call: TRBJ2-3
v_call: TRBV30
clone_size: few
d_call: NA
cdr3_nt: TGTGCCTGGAGTCGGGGTACGCAGTATTTT
cdr3_aa: CAWSRGTQYF